The 15 T cell receptor beta chains reported below all come from one sample, sequenced in a study of CD8 T cells in ankylosing spondylitis. TCRdb fed the 5' RACE reads into MiXCR, producing one record per CDR3 protein. This sample has 85,000 to 100,000 distinct CDR3 sequences, with 8.8% found just once. Sequencing used blood, either unsorted or a sorted T cell fraction (not recorded which). These receptors originate from a male donor with ankylosing spondylitis or in good health (not recorded which).

This clonotype was seen repeatedly, ten times or more. The chain joins TRBV6-1 to TRBJ1-5, with D unresolved. Germline CDR1 is MNHNS and CDR2 is SASEGT. CDR3 length: 14 residues. The ends were cut back, 1 base at V and 4 bases at J, with 8 bases in the middle. In DNA, the CDR3 is TGTGCCAGCAGTGAAGGGCCCACTAATCAGCCCCAGCATTTT. This encodes CASSEGPTNQPQHF.

In this sample, this clonotype turned up many times. Relative to the germline gene, one junction end is altered; a read error may explain this. The CDR3 DNA sequence: TGCAGTGCCGACAGGGGGCTGAATACTGAAGCTTTCTTT. Its translation is CSADRGLNTEAFF. J is TRBJ1-1 and V is TRBV20-1; 10 bases line up with TRBD1. Germline CDR1 DFQATT, CDR2 SNEGSKA (reference sequence). The CDR3 has 13 residues.

This clonotype was observed a handful of times. This chain links TRBV7-9 with TRBJ1-5; D is uncertain. Deletions cut 8 bases from V and 3 bases from J, with 8 bases between. The CDR3 is 12 residues long. Germline CDR1 reads SEHNR; CDR2 reads FQNEAQ (reference sequence). CDR3 sequence: CASQRNNQPQHF. CDR3 nucleotide sequence: TGTGCCAGCCAACGGAACAATCAGCCCCAGCATTTT.

In this sample, this clonotype turned up many times. The J gene is TRBJ1-2, the V gene TRBV6-6; D not resolved. Trimming removed 0 bases at V and 8 bases at J, with 7 bases between. In germline, CDR1 is MNHNY, CDR2 SVGAGI (reference sequence). CDR3 length: 12 amino acids. CDR3 residues: CASSYSTDGYTF. CDR3 nucleotides: TGTGCCAGCAGTTACTCGACCGACGGCTACACCTTC.

This clonotype was seen at least ten times. The J gene is TRBJ2-1, the V gene TRBV29-1; 10 bases are shared with TRBD1. V trimming: 6 bases; J trimming: 1 base; junction bases outside the gene matches: 12. CDR1 and CDR2 from the germline V gene are SQVTM and ANQGSEA. The length of the CDR3 is 17 residues. CDR3 in DNA: TGCAGCGTAGGGACAGGGGAAGGGATTGTATCCTACAATGAGCAGTTCTTC. It encodes CSVGTGEGIVSYNEQFF.

This clonotype came up many times. This rearrangement joins TRBV2 to TRBJ2-1; D perhaps matches TRBD1 (6 bases). The CDR3 covers 14 residues. V lost 8 bases and J 0 bases, leaving 11 bases between the germline ends. CDR1 is SNHLY and CDR2 is FYNNEI in the germline V gene. In DNA form, the CDR3 reads TGTGCCAGCCGACGGGACATCTCCTACAATGAGCAGTTCTTC. Its translation is CASRRDISYNEQFF. Variable domain in full (rest from reference TRBV2 and TRBJ2-1): EPEVTQTPSHQVTQMGQEVILRCVPISNHLYFYWYRQILGQKVEFLVSFYNNEISEKSEIFDDQFSVERPDGSNFTLKIRSTKLEDSAMYFCASRRDISYNEQFFGPGTRLTVL.

This clonotype has a handful of counts. V is TRBV19 and J is TRBJ2-1; TRBD2 matches 10 bases. V shed 4 bases and J 4 bases; nucleotides not matched to a gene: 10. The germline V gene has CDR1 LNHDA and CDR2 SQIVND (reference sequence). The CDR3 loop spans 17 amino acids. CDR3 in amino acids: CASSTSLAGGPYNEQFF. CDR3 bases: TGTGCCAGTAGTACCTCGTTAGCGGGGGGCCCGTACAATGAGCAGTTCTTC.

This clonotype was picked up many times. The V call is TRBV7-9, the J call TRBJ2-7; TRBD1 agrees at 10 bases. V trimming: 0 bases; J trimming: 2 bases; junction bases outside the gene matches: 4. The germline V gene encodes CDR1 SEHNR and CDR2 FQNEAQ (reference sequence). This CDR3 has 16 amino acids. The chain's CDR3 is CASSLAWGTGAYEQYF. The DNA for the CDR3 is TGTGCCAGCAGCTTAGCGTGGGGGACAGGGGCCTACGAGCAGTACTTC.

This clonotype was observed many times. This chain joins TRBV20-1 and TRBJ2-3, with D unresolved. The CDR3 covers 13 residues. Trimming shortened V by 3 bases and J by 0 bases, and 7 bases separated the two germline ends. Germline lookup yields CDR1 DFQATT and CDR2 SNEGSKA (reference sequence). Here the CDR3 reads CSASWLSTDTQYF. The CDR3 DNA sequence: TGCAGTGCTAGCTGGCTAAGCACAGATACGCAGTATTTT.

This clonotype was observed many times. J is TRBJ1-1 and V is TRBV29-1, with D unclear. CDR3 length: 11 amino acids. The V gene's germline CDR1 is SQVTM and CDR2 ANQGSEA. Trimming removed 7 bases at V and 0 bases at J, with 6 bases between. CDR3 amino acids: CSAQVNTEAFF. DNA for the CDR3: TGCAGCGCTCAGGTGAACACTGAAGCTTTCTTT.

The sample holds a few counts of this clonotype. The chain uses TRBV6-4 and TRBJ2-6; tentatively, D is TRBD1 (6 bases). Germline CDR1 reads MRHNA; CDR2 reads SNTAGT. V gave up 9 bases and J gave up 4 bases, with 10 bases separating them. The CDR3 has 13 amino acids. This CDR3 is CASTGIGANVLTF. Written as DNA, the CDR3 is TGTGCCAGTACAGGGATCGGGGCCAACGTCCTGACTTTC.

This clonotype showed up many times. V and J are TRBV7-2 and TRBJ2-7; D is unresolved. The V gene lost 1 base and the J gene lost 2 bases, with 9 bases spanning the gap. The CDR3 is 14 residues long. Germline V gene lookup returns CDR1 SGHTA and CDR2 FQGNSA. CDR3 bases: TGTGCCAGCAGCTTAGAGGGCGCGGCCTACGAGCAGTACTTC. It specifies CASSLEGAAYEQYF.

A few counts support this clonotype. The V gene is TRBV13, the J gene TRBJ2-7; TRBD2 matches 12 bases. This CDR3 has 18 amino acids. CDR1 and CDR2 (germline): PRHDT, FYEKMQ (reference sequence). The V gene end was trimmed by 5 bases and the J gene end by 4 bases; junction bases not matched to a gene: 15. The CDR3 sequence is CASSLTTPLAGGRYEQYF. For the CDR3, the DNA is TGTGCCAGCAGCCTCACAACGCCCCTAGCGGGGGGGCGTTACGAGCAGTACTTC.

This clonotype was seen a few times. V is TRBV5-1 and J is TRBJ2-2; weak D call: TRBD1 (6 bases). The CDR3 runs 15 residues. CDR1 is SGHRS, CDR2 YFSETQ, per germline. V was shortened by 6 bases and J by 4 bases, with 16 bases between the two germline ends. The CDR3 region has the DNA TGCGCCAGCAACTCCAGGGGTTATGGCACCGGGGAGCTGTTTTTT. It yields the protein CASNSRGYGTGELFF.

This clonotype was counted ten times or more. This rearrangement joins TRBV12-3 or TRBV12-4 to TRBJ1-2, with 7 positions matching TRBD1. The trim removed 8 bases at V and 4 bases at J, leaving 13 bases unmatched. There are 15 residues in the CDR3. The CDR3 sequence is CASGLYRDRVYGYTF. Written as DNA, the CDR3 is TGTGCCAGCGGCCTCTACCGGGACAGAGTCTATGGCTACACCTTC.